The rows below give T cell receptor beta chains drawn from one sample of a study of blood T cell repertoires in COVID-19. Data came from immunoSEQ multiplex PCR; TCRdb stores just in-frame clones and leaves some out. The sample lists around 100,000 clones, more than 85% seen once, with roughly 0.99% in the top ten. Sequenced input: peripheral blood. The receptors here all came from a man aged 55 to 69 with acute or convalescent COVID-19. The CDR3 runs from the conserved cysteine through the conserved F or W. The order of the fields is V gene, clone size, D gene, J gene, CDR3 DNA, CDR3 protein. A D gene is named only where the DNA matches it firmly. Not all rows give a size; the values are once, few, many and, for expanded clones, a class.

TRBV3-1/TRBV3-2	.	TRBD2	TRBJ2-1	TGTGCCAGCAGCCAAGGGACTAGCGGGAGTGATGAGCAGTTCTTC	CASSQGTSGSDEQFF
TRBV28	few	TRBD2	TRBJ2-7	TGTGCCAGCAGTTCGTCGATAGCGGGAGGGCCGACCTACGAGCAGTACTTC	CASSSSIAGGPTYEQYF
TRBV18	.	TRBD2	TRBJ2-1	TGTGCCAGCTCACCAGTGTCAGCGGGAGGTTTGCAGTTCTTC	CASSPVSAGGLQFF
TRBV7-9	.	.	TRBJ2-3	TGTGCCAGCAGCTTAAGAGGTTCTGGCACAGATACGCAGTATTTT	CASSLRGSGTDTQYF
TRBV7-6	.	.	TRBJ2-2	TGTGCCAGCAGCTCCGTGAGATCCGGGGAGCTGTTTTTT	CASSSVRSGELFF
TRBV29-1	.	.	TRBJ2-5	TGCAGCGTTGAAGACCCAGCGGGAGAGACCCAGTACTTC	CSVEDPAGETQYF
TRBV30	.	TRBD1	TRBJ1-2	TGTGCCTGGAGTAGGGGACAGGGACACTATGGCTACACCTTC	CAWSRGQGHYGYTF
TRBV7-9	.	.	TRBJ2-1	TGTGCCAGCAGCTTAGGCAGTAACAATGAGCAGTTCTTC	CASSLGSNNEQFF
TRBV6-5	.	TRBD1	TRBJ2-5	TGTGCCAGCAGCGGGACAGCCTCCCAAGAGACCCAGTACTTC	CASSGTASQETQYF
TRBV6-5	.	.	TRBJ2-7	TGTGCCAGCAGCGCCCCAAAAGGGAGCGGGTACGAGCAGTACTTC	CASSAPKGSGYEQYF